Following are 5 T cell receptor beta chains from one sample sequenced in a study of blood T cell repertoires in COVID-19. Some clones are missing from TCRdb's copy, which holds only in-frame ones; the method was immunoSEQ multiplex PCR. The sample has approximately 150,000 clones; more than 85% are singletons. The sample comprised PBMCs or T cells enriched from blood (not recorded which). These receptors all stem from a human donor with acute COVID-19. The donor label of this sample is uncertain.

The chain joins TRBV12-5 to TRBJ2-5; D is unresolved. V gave up 7 bases and J gave up 2 bases, with 14 bases separating them. This CDR3 spans 14 amino acids. Germline-derived CDR1 and CDR2 are LGHNT and FRNRAP. The DNA for the CDR3 is TGTGCTAGTGCCCCCGCGGCCGATCAAGAGACCCAGTACTTC. This translates into CASAPAADQETQYF.

V gene TRBV7-9 combines with J gene TRBJ2-1, with D possibly TRBD1 on 7 matching bases. V lost 6 bases and J 6 bases, leaving 15 bases between the germline ends. Germline values: CDR1 SEHNR, CDR2 FQNEAQ (reference sequence). The CDR3 has 14 amino acids. The CDR3 DNA reads TGTGCCAGCAGGGAGGGGGCGATCCCCAATGAGCAGTTCTTC. It codes for CASREGAIPNEQFF.

The chain combines TRBV5-1 with TRBJ2-7; TRBD1 aligns across 7 bases. Losses at the gene ends were 3 bases for V and 6 bases for J; bases not matched to a gene: 6. Germline CDR1 and CDR2: SGHRS and YFSETQ. There are 13 residues in the CDR3. In DNA form, the CDR3 reads TGCGCCAGCAGCTGGAACAGGGGTGGCGAGCAGTACTTC. It yields the protein CASSWNRGGEQYF.

The chain recombines TRBV7-2 with TRBJ2-5; TRBD2 might be the D (5 bases). Germline lookup yields CDR1 SGHTA and CDR2 FQGNSA. The CDR3 has 11 residues. The V gene lost 5 bases and the J gene lost 4 bases, with 5 bases spanning the gap. This CDR3 is CASSGRETQYF. CDR3 coding DNA: TGTGCCAGCAGCGGGAGAGAGACCCAGTACTTC.

The chain couples TRBV13 to TRBJ1-2; 8 nucleotides line up with TRBD1. The CDR3 contains 13 residues. Losses at the gene ends were 3 bases for V and 8 bases for J; bases not matched to a gene: 5. Germline V CDR1 and CDR2: PRHDT, FYEKMQ (reference sequence). The CDR3 DNA sequence: TGTGCCAGCAGCTTCCGGGACAGGAGGGGCTACACCTTC. The encoded protein is CASSFRDRRGYTF. The variable domain in full, completed from reference TRBV13 and TRBJ1-2, reads AAGVIQSPRHLIKEKRETATLKCYPIPRHDTVYWYQQGPGQDPQFLISFYEKMQSDKGSIPDRFSAQQFSDYHSELNMSSLELGDSALYFCASSFRDRRGYTFGSGTRLTVV.